The source of this T cell receptor beta chain is a study of blood T cell repertoires in COVID-19. TCRdb keeps only in-frame clones here, not all; method: immunoSEQ multiplex PCR. The table has about 340,000 clones, around 87% seen once. The length of the CDR3 is 13 residues. V gave up 5 bases and J gave up 6 bases, with 10 bases separating them. The germline CDR1 and CDR2 sequences are SGHAT and FQNNGV. This TCR derives from a woman between 50 and 59 years old with COVID-19, enrolled during active disease. The chain has TRBV11-2 and TRBJ2-2, with D unclear. Sequenced material: peripheral blood. In nucleotides, the CDR3 is TGTGCCAGCAGCCCTCTTTTCTCCGGGGAGCTGTTTTTT. Its translation is CASSPLFSGELFF.